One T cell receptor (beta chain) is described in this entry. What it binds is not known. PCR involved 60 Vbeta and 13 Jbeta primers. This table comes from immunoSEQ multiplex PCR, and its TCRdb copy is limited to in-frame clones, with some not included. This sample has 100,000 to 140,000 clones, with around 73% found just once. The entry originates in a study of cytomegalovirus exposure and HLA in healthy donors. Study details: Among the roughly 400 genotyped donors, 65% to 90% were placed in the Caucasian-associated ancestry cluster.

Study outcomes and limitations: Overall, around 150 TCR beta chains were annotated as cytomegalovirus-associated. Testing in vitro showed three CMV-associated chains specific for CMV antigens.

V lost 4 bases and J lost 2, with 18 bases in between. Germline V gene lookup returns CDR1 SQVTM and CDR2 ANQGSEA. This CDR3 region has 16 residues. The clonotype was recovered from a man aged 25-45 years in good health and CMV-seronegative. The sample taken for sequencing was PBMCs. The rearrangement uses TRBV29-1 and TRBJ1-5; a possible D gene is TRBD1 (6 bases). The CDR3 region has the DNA TGCAGCGTTGTAGAAACAGGGCCCATCGGCAATCAGCCCCAGCATTTT. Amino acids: CSVVETGPIGNQPQHF.